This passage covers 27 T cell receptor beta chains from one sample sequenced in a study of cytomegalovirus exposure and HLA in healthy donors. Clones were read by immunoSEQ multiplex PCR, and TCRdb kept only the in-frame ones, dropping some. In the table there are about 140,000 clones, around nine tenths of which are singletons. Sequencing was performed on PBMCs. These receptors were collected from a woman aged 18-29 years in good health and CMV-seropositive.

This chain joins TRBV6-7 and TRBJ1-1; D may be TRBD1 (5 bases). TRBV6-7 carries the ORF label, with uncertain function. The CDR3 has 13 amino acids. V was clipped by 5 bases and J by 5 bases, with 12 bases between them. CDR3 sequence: CASSSHGGTEAFF. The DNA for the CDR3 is TGTGCCAGCAGTAGTCACGGGGGGACTGAAGCTTTCTTT.

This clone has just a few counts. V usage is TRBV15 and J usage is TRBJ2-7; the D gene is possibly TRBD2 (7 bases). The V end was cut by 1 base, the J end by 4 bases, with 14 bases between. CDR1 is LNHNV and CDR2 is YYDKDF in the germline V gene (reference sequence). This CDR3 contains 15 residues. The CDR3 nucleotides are TGTGCCACCAGCAGAGTAGTGGGGGGGGCGTACGAGCAGTACTTC. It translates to CATSRVVGGAYEQYF.

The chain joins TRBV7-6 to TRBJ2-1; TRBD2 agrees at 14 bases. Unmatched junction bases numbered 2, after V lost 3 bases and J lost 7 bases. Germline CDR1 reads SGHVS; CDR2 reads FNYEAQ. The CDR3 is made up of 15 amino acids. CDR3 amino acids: CASSLGLAGVNEQFF. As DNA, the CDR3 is TGTGCCAGCAGCTTGGGACTAGCGGGGGTTAATGAGCAGTTCTTC.

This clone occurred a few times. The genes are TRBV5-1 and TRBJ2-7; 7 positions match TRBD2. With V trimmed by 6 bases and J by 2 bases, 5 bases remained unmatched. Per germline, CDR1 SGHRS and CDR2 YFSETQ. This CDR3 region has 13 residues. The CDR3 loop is CASTSSGPYEQYF. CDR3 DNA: TGCGCCAGCACGTCTAGCGGTCCCTACGAGCAGTACTTC.

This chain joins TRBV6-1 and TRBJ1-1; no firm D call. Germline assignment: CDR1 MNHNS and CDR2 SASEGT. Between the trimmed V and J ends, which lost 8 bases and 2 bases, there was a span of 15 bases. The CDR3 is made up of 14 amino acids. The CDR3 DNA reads TGTGCCAGCGTAAGGAGTACGGCTAACACTGAAGCTTTCTTT. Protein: CASVRSTANTEAFF.

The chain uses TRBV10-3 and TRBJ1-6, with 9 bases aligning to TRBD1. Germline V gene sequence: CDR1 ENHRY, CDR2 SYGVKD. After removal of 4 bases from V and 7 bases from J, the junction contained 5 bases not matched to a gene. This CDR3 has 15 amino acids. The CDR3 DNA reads TGTGCCATCAGTGGGGACAGGGTAACCAATTCACCCCTCCACTTT. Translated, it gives CAISGDRVTNSPLHF.

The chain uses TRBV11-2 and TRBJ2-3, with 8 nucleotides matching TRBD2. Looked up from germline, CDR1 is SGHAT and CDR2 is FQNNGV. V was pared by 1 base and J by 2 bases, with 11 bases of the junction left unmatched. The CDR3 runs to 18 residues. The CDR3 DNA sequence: TGTGCCAGCAGCTTAGTTGGGCTAGCGGGTTCCCCCACAGATACGCAGTATTTT. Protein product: CASSLVGLAGSPTDTQYF.

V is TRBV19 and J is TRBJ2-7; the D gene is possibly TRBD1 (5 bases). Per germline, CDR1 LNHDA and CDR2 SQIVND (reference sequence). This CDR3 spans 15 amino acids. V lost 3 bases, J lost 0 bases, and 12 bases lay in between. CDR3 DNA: TGTGCCAGTAGTATTGACAGTCAGAGCTCCTACGAGCAGTACTTC. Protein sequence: CASSIDSQSSYEQYF.

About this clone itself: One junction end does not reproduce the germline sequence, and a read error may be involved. The CDR3 loop reads CAGSEPGEQFF. CDR3 nucleotides: TGTGCCGGCAGTGAACCCGGTGAGCAGTTCTTC. This chain joins TRBV6-1 and TRBJ2-1; D not certain. Germline assignment: CDR1 MNHNS and CDR2 SASEGT. The CDR3 contains 11 residues.

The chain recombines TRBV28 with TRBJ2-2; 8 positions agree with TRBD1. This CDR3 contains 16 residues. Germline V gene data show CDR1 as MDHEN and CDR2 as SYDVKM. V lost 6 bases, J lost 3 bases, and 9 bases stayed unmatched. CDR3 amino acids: CASSPRTGYHTGELFF. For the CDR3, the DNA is TGTGCCAGCAGCCCGAGGACAGGGTATCACACCGGGGAGCTGTTTTTT. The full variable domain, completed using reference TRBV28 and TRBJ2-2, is DVKVTQSSRYLVKRTGEKVFLECVQDMDHENMFWYRQDPGLGLRLIYFSYDVKMKEKGDIPEGYSVSREKKERFSLILESASTNQTSMYLCASSPRTGYHTGELFFGEGSRLTVL.

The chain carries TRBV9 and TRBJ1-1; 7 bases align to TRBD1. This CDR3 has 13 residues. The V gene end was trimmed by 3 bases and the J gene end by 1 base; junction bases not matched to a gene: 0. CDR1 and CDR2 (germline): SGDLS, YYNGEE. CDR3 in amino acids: CASSDRGNTEAFF. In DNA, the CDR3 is TGTGCCAGCAGCGACAGGGGGAACACTGAAGCTTTCTTT.

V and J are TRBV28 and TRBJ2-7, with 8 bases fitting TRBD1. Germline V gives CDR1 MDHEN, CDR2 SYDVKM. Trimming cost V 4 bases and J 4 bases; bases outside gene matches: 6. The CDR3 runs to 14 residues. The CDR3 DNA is TGTGCCAGCAGTTCCAGGGGGCAACGATACGAGCAGTACTTC. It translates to CASSSRGQRYEQYF.

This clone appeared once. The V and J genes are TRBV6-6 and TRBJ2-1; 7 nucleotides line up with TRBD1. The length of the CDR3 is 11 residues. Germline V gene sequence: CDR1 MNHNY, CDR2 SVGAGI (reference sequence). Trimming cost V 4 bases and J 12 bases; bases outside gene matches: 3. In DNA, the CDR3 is TGTGCCAGCAGTTTGGGACAGCGGCAGTTCTTC. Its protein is CASSLGQRQFF.

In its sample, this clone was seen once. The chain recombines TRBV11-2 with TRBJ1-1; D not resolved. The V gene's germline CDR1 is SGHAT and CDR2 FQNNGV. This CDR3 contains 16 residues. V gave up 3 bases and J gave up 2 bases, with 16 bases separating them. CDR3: CASSLIAGIINTEAFF. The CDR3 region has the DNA TGTGCCAGCAGCTTGATAGCGGGGATCATAAACACTGAAGCTTTCTTT.

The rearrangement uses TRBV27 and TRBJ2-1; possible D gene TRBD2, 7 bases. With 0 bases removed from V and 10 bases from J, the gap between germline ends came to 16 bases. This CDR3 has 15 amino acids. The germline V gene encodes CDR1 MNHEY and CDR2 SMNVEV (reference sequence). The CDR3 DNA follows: TGTGCCAGCAGTTTATCGGGGGGGCTCACGTTAGAGCAGTTCTTC. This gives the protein CASSLSGGLTLEQFF.

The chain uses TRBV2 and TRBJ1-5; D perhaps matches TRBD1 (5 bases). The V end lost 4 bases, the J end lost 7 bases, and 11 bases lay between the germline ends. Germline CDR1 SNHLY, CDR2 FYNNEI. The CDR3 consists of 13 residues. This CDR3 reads CASSVVGEQPQHF. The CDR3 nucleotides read TGTGCCAGCAGTGTAGTAGGGGAACAGCCCCAGCATTTT.

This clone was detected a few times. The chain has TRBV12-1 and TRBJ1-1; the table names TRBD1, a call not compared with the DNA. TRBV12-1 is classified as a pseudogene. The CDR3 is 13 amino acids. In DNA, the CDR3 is TGTGCCAGCAGCTTTGCGGACATTTCTGAAGCTTTCTTT. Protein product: CASSFADISEAFF.

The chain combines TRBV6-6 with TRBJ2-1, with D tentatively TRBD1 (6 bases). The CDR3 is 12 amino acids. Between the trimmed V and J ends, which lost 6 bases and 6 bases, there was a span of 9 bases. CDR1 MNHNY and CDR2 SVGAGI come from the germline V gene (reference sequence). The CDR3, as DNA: TGTGCCAGCAGGAACAGGGCCAATGAGCAGTTCTTC. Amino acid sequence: CASRNRANEQFF.

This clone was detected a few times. CDR3: CASRNKKRDRNSPLHF. The DNA for the CDR3 is TGCGCCAGCAGGAATAAGAAGAGGGATAGAAATTCACCCCTCCACTTT. J is TRBJ1-6 and V is TRBV5-1; D remains unclear. V was pared by 5 bases and J by 7 bases, with 19 bases between. The germline CDR1 and CDR2 sequences are SGHRS and YFSETQ. This CDR3 has 16 residues.

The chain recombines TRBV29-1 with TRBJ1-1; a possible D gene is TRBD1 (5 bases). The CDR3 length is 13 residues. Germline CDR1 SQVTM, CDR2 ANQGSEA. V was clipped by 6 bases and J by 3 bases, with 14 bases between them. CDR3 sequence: CSVQGAKHTEAFF. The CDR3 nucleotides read TGCAGCGTCCAAGGGGCGAAACACACTGAAGCTTTCTTT.

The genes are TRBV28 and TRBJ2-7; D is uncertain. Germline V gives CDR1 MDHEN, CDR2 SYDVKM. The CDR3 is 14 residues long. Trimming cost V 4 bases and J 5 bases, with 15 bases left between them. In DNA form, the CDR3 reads TGTGCCAGCAGTTCCCCGACAAGTTCCAACGAGCAGTACTTC. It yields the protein CASSSPTSSNEQYF.

The chain's CDR3 is CAWSIPGAGNTIYF. The CDR3 DNA is TGTGCCTGGAGTATCCCGGGAGCCGGAAACACCATATATTTT. The V and J genes are TRBV30 and TRBJ1-3; no definite D call. The germline V gene has CDR1 GTSNPN and CDR2 SVGIG (reference sequence). This CDR3 has 14 residues. V lost 2 bases and J 4 bases, leaving 12 bases between the germline ends.

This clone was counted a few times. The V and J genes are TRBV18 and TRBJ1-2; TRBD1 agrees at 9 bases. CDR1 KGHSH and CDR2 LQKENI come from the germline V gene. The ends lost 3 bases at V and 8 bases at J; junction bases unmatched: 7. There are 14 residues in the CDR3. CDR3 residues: CASSPRTGEEGYTF. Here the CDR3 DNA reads TGTGCCAGCTCACCCCGGACAGGGGAGGAAGGCTACACCTTC.

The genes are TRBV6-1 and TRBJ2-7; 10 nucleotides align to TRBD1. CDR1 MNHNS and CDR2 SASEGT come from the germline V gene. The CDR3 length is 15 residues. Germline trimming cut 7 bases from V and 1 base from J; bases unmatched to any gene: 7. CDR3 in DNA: TGTGCCAGCAAACCGACAGGGGGCGATTCCTACGAGCAGTACTTC. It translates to CASKPTGGDSYEQYF.

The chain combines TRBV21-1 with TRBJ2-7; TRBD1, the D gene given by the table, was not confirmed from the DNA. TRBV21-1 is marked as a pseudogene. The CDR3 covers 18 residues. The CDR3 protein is CASSKGTGKRRESYEQYF. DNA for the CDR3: TGTGCCAGCAGCAAAGGGACAGGGAAGCGACGAGAGTCCTACGAGCAGTACTTC.

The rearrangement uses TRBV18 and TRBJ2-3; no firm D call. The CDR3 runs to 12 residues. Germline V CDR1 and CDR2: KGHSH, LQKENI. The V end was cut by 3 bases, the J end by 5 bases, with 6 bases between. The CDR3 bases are TGTGCCAGCTCACCTCAGGAAGATACGCAGTATTTT. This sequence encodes CASSPQEDTQYF.

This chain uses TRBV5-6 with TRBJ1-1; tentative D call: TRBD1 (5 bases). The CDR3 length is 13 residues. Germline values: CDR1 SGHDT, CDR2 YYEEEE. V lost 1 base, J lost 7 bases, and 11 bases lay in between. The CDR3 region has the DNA TGTGCCAGCAGCTTGCGACAGCCGCATGAAGCTTTCTTT. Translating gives CASSLRQPHEAFF.